Each of the 4 T cell receptor beta chains below was sequenced from the same sample in a study of T-cell reconstitution after alpha-beta-depleted transplantation in children. The TCRbeta library was prepared with unique molecular identifiers. MiXCR, applied by TCRdb to the PCR reads, yields one record per CDR3 protein. The sample includes roughly 200,000 distinct CDR3 sequences, approximately 6.6% of them seen just once. The material was PBMCs from the stem cell graft donor, obtained from the stem cell graft. These receptors all come from a human donor who donated a stem cell graft to a child with Wiskott-Aldrich syndrome.

As concerns this clonotype: A much bigger clone sits one base away, suggesting this may be a read error. The rearrangement joins TRBV24-1 to TRBJ1-2; the D gene is possibly TRBD1 (6 bases). The CDR3 contains 14 residues. The V gene's germline CDR1 is KGHDR and CDR2 SFDVKD. CDR3 coding DNA: TGTGCCGCCAGTGACACCACAGGGAAGGATGGCTACACCTTC. Encoded protein: CAASDTTGKDGYTF.

This clonotype was observed at least ten times. J is TRBJ1-6 and V is TRBV20-1; perhaps TRBD1 as D (5 bases). The germline gives CDR1 DFQATT, CDR2 SNEGSKA (reference sequence). The V end was cut by 1 base, the J end by 7 bases, with 14 bases between. The CDR3 totals 15 residues. CDR3 coding DNA: TGCAGTGCTAGAGTTCAGGGTTTGAGAAATTCACCCCTCCACTTT. Translating gives CSARVQGLRNSPLHF.

The table lists this clonotype with a few counts. The chain links TRBV12-3 or TRBV12-4 to TRBJ2-1, with TRBD2 matching over 12 bases. V dropped 6 bases and J dropped 4; count of bases not matched to a gene: 7. CDR3 length: 16 amino acids. The CDR3 region is CASSPRGLAGYNEQFF. As DNA, the CDR3 is TGTGCCAGCAGCCCTCGGGGACTAGCGGGTTACAATGAGCAGTTCTTC.

This clonotype was observed many times. The V gene is TRBV12-3 or TRBV12-4, the J gene TRBJ1-1; D perhaps matches TRBD1 (5 bases). V lost 6 bases and J lost 5, with 19 bases in between. The CDR3 consists of 15 residues. The CDR3: CASRTGTNPGTEAFF. The CDR3 DNA sequence: TGTGCCAGCAGGACCGGGACCAACCCCGGGACTGAAGCTTTCTTT.